The 2 T cell receptor beta chains below come from one sample, sequenced in a study of shared clonotypes between healthy human individuals (dated by TCRdb to 2018 to 2021). Library preparation employed the immunoSEQ multiplex PCR assay. TCRdb carries this immuneACCESS record with in-frame sequences only. Its versions omit some clonotypes, under half of them owing to an unresolved V gene in the studies checked, with the rest unexplained. The sample includes 2 million to 3 million clones, with roughly 93% observed a single time. The ten largest clones represent 0.36% of the sample. Sequenced input: naive CD4+ T cells from PBMCs. The sample's cell subset or site label is to be understood as: CD45RA+ positively selected. Receptors were obtained from a man between 18 and 35 years old in good health. Some clones in this sample may be carry-over from other donors' samples.

The rearrangement links TRBV28 to TRBJ2-6; TRBD2 agrees at 9 bases. Germline V gene lookup returns CDR1 MDHEN and CDR2 SYDVKM. This CDR3 contains 18 residues. V lost 7 bases to trimming and J lost 3 bases; unmatched junction nucleotides: 13. This CDR3 is CASTSRAGGPYGANVLTF. DNA of the CDR3: TGTGCCAGCACCTCTCGGGCGGGAGGGCCGTATGGGGCCAACGTCCTGACTTTC.

The CDR3 region has the DNA TGTGCCAGCACAGGCGGGACAGGGACCTACGAGCAGTACTTC. This encodes CASTGGTGTYEQYF. The V gene is TRBV6-1, the J gene TRBJ2-7; 9 positions match TRBD1. CDR1 MNHNS and CDR2 SASEGT come from the germline V gene. This CDR3 has 14 residues. Trimming at V came to 7 bases and at J to 2 bases, leaving 6 bases not matched to a gene.